This is a list of T cell receptor beta chains from one sample in a study of human T cells and chemical hapten exposure. MiXCR, applied by TCRdb to the RACE reads, yields one record per CDR3 protein. In the table there are 300,000 to 450,000 distinct CDR3 sequences, 4.8% of which are singletons. The sample in question was whole blood, obtained in connection with sensitization to the hapten diphenylcyclopropenone (DPC). These receptor sequences come from a woman aged 45 to 65 with alopecia areata. Some clones in this sample may be carry-over from other donors' samples. Both conserved end residues are part of each CDR3. The D gene is left open where the match is weak. Rows give clone size only sometimes, using once, few, many, or a class for an expanded clone.

cdr3_nt cdr3_aa clone_size j_call v_call d_call
TGTGCCAGCAGAGACGTGATGAACACTGAAGCTTTCTTT CASRDVMNTEAFF few TRBJ1-1 TRBV28 .
TGCAGTGCTCCATCTAGCGGGAGGTCCTACGAGCAGTACTTC CSAPSSGRSYEQYF . TRBJ2-7 TRBV20-1 TRBD2
TGCAGTGCTAGGGGCAAGACTCTTTATCAGCCCCAGCATTTT CSARGKTLYQPQHF many TRBJ1-5 TRBV20-1 .
TGTGCCAGAGGGGGCGCTGGCACAGATACGCAGTATTTT CARGGAGTDTQYF few TRBJ2-3 TRBV2 TRBD1
TGTGCCAGCAGTTCCGGACTAGTTGCAGAGACCCAGTACTTC CASSSGLVAETQYF few TRBJ2-5 TRBV12-3/TRBV12-4 TRBD2
TGCAGCGGCCGCCCGGGACTCGACGCTGAAGCTTTCTTT CSGRPGLDAEAFF many TRBJ1-1 TRBV29-1 .
TGTGCCAGCAGTACCCTGAACACTGAAGCTTTCTTT CASSTLNTEAFF many TRBJ1-1 TRBV14 .
TGTGCCAGCAGCCTACGGACAGGGGGAACCGGGGAGCTGTTTTTT CASSLRTGGTGELFF many TRBJ2-2 TRBV2 TRBD1
TGCAGTGGGGTAGGGGTTGAGAACACTGAAGCTTTCTTT CSGVGVENTEAFF few TRBJ1-1 TRBV20-1 .
TGTGCCAGCAGTTTAACTAGCGGTGAGCAGTACTTC CASSLTSGEQYF many TRBJ2-7 TRBV12-3/TRBV12-4 TRBD2
TGTGCCAGCAGCTTCATCAGGGGGGCTAATGAAAAACTGTTTTTT CASSFIRGANEKLFF . TRBJ1-4 TRBV11-2 TRBD1
TGTGCCAGCAGCCCATTGAGCGGACTAGCGGGAGCGGAGCAGTACTTC CASSPLSGLAGAEQYF many TRBJ2-7 TRBV5-8 TRBD2
TGTGCCAGCAGGGCTGACAGGGGGCTTAACACTGAAGCTTTCTTT CASRADRGLNTEAFF many TRBJ1-1 TRBV2 TRBD1
TGTGCCAGCAGTGCCCGACAGGGGCCGAACACTGAAGCTTTCTTT CASSARQGPNTEAFF many TRBJ1-1 TRBV25-1 TRBD1
TGCAGCGTTGACCCCCGATATGACAGGGGCGACTATGGCTACACCTTC CSVDPRYDRGDYGYTF few TRBJ1-2 TRBV29-1 TRBD1
TGTGCCAGCAGCTTAGGATACAGGGCAGAACTGTTTTTT CASSLGYRAELFF . TRBJ1-4 TRBV7-2 .
TGTGCCAGCAGGCCCAGGTTGGTGGAGGGAGGTCAGCCCCAGCATTTT CASRPRLVEGGQPQHF few TRBJ1-5 TRBV28 .
TGCGCCAGCAGCCGAGATGGACAGGGTAGGACTGAAGCTTTCTTT CASSRDGQGRTEAFF few TRBJ1-1 TRBV5-1 TRBD1
TGTGCCAGCAGCCAAGAACGCAGTCAGAGCGACAATGAGCAGTTCTTC CASSQERSQSDNEQFF few TRBJ2-1 TRBV3-1 .
TGTGCCAGCAGTCCCTATGAAGGGTATGGCTACACCTTC CASSPYEGYGYTF . TRBJ1-2 TRBV28 .
TGTGCCAGCAGTTTGGGGACCCAACAGCCCCAGCATTTT CASSLGTQQPQHF many TRBJ1-5 TRBV27 .
TGTGCCAGCAGTGCCCCTAGCGGGGGGGCGGGTACGCAGTATTTT CASSAPSGGAGTQYF few TRBJ2-3 TRBV2 TRBD2